The entry that follows covers one T cell receptor beta chain sequence. Under the authors' procedure: Reference gene primer amplification gave estimated nucleated cell counts. TCRdb's copy holds only in-frame clones and misses some; the assay was immunoSEQ multiplex PCR. That table is the source of V, J and clone size, and D and trimming were worked out from the DNA. The data hold more than 85,000 clones, with roughly 92% observed a single time. This sample was included in a study of blood T cell repertoires in COVID-19. Across the whole study: Sites in the United States, Italy and Spain provided acute and convalescent COVID-19 samples. PBMCs, B-cell-depleted T cells, or T cells were the source of the cDNA or gDNA that made up the material.

With V trimmed by 0 bases and J by 5 bases, 6 bases remained unmatched. The germline V gene has CDR1 MGHRA and CDR2 YSYEKL. The CDR3 has 17 amino acids. The specimen sequenced was peripheral blood. The receptor was isolated from an older man with acute or convalescent COVID-19. The rearrangement links TRBV4-1 to TRBJ2-3; the match to TRBD2 covers 12 bases. The CDR3 DNA reads as TGCGCCAGCAGCCAAGAACCGCTAGCGGGGGGGGAAGATACGCAGTATTTT. Translation: CASSQEPLAGGEDTQYF.